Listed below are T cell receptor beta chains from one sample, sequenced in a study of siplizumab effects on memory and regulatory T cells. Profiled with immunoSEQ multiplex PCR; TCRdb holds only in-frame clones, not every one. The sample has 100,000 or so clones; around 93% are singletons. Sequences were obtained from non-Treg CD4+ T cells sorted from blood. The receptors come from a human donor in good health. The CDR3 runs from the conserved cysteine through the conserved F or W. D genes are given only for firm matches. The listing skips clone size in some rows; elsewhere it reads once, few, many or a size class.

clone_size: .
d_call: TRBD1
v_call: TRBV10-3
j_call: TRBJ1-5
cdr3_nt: TGTGCCATCGGAGGCAGGGGGGACCAGCCCCAGCATTTT
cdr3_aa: CAIGGRGDQPQHF

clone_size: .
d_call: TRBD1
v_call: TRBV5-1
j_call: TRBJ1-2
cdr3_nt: TGCGCCAGCAGCGCCGGCACAGGGGGCGACTATGGCTACACCTTC
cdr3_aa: CASSAGTGGDYGYTF

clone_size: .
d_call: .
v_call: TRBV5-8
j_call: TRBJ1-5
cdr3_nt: TGTGCCAGCAGCTTGGCTCCGGGACAAAGCAATCAGCCCCAGCATTTT
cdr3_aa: CASSLAPGQSNQPQHF

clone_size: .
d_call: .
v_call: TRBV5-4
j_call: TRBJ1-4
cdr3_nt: TGTGCCAGCAGCTTCAATAATGAAAAACTGTTTTTT
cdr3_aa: CASSFNNEKLFF

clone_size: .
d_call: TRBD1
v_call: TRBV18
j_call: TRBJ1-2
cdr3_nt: TGTGCCAGCGTACCGGGACAGGGGGTTTATGGCTACACCTTC
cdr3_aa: CASVPGQGVYGYTF

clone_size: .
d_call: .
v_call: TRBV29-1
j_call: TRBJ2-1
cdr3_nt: TGCAGCGTTGAAGGGCGACAGTCCTACAATGAGCAGTTCTTC
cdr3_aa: CSVEGRQSYNEQFF

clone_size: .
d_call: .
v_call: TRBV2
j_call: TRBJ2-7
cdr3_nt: TGTGCCAGCAGCGGAGAGGACGAGCAGTACTTC
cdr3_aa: CASSGEDEQYF

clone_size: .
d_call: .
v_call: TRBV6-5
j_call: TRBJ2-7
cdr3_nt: TGTGCCAGCAGTTTCGACTACGAGCAGTACTTC
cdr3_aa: CASSFDYEQYF

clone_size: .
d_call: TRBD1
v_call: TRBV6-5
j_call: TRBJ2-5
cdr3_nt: TGTGCCAGCAGTTACGGGACAGGAGGGACCCAGTACTTC
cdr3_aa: CASSYGTGGTQYF

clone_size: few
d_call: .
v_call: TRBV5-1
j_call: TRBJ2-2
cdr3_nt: TGCGCCAGCAGCTTGGCAGGGGGGACCGGGGAGCTGTTTTTT
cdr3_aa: CASSLAGGTGELFF

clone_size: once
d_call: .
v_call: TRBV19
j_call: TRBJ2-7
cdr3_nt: TGTGCCAGTAGTATCGGGAGGGGGCGCGAGGACGAGCAGTACTTC
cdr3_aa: CASSIGRGREDEQYF

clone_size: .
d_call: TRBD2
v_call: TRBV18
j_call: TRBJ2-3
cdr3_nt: TGTGCCAGCTCACCTCTAGGACTAGCGGCAGATACGCAGTATTTT
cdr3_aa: CASSPLGLAADTQYF

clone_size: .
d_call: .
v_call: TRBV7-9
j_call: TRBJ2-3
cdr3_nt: TGTGCCAGCAGCTTAGAGTCCACAGATACGCAGTATTTT
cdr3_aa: CASSLESTDTQYF

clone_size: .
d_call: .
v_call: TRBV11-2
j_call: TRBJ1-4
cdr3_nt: TGTGCCAGCAGCACCGTGACGGGAGGTGGTAATGAAAAACTGTTTTTT
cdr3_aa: CASSTVTGGGNEKLFF

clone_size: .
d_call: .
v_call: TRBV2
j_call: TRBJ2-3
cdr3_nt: TGTGCCAGCAGTGAAGGGAACAGGGCAGATACGCAGTATTTT
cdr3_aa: CASSEGNRADTQYF

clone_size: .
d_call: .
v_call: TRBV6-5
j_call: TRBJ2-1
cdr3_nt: TGTGCCAGCAGTTACTCAGGCAGAAGACTCTACAATGAGCAGTTCTTC
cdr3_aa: CASSYSGRRLYNEQFF

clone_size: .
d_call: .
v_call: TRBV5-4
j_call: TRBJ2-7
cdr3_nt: TGTGCCAGCAGCTTGGCCAGCCGTACCTACGAGCAGTACTTC
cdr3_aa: CASSLASRTYEQYF

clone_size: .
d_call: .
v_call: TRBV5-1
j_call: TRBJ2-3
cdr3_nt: TGCGCCAGCAGCCTCCTCCAGGCTAGTCTCTGGTATTTT
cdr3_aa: CASSLLQASLWYF

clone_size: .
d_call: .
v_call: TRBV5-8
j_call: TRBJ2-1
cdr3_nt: TGTGCCAGCAGCTCAGTTAGGGGTCCCTACAATGAGCAGTTCTTC
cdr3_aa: CASSSVRGPYNEQFF

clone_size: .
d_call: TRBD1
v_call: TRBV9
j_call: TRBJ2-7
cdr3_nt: TGTGCCAGCAGCGTAGGTCAGGGGGTAGGGTCCTACGAGCAGTACTTC
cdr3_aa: CASSVGQGVGSYEQYF

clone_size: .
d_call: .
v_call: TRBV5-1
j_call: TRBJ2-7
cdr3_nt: TGCGCCAGCAGCTTGGAAGGCCCAGCCAGGGGACCTTCCTACGAGCAGTACTTC
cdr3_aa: CASSLEGPARGPSYEQYF

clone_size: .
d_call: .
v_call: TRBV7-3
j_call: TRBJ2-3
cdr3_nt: TGTGCCAGCAGCTTAGATGGGGGACTGGGCCCAGATACGCAGTATTTT
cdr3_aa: CASSLDGGLGPDTQYF

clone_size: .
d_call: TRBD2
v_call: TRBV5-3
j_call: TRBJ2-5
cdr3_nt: TGTGCCAGAAGCGCGGCCGGGAGGCCATTCGAGACCCAGTACTTC
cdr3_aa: CARSAAGRPFETQYF

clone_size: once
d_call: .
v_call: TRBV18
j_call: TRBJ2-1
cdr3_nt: TGTGCCAGCTCACCCCCGACTAGTTCCTACAATGAGCAGTTCTTC
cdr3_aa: CASSPPTSSYNEQFF

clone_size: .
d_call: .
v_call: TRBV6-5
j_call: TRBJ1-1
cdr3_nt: TGTGCCAGCAGTTACTCGGGGGGAAAAGGGACTGAAGCTTTCTTT
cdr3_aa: CASSYSGGKGTEAFF

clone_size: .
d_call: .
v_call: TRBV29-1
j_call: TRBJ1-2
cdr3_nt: TGCAGCGCTCAGACGCAGGAGGGAGGGGGAGCCTATGGCTACACCTTC
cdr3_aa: CSAQTQEGGGAYGYTF

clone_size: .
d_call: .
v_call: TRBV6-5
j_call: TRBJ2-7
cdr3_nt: TGTGCCAGCACAGGGGTCTCCTACGAGCAGTACTTC
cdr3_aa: CASTGVSYEQYF

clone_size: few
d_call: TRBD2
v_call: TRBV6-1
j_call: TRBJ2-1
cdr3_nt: TGTGCCAGCAGTGAAGCCCCGGTGGTAGCGGGAGCGAGGGATGAGCAGTTCTTC
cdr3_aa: CASSEAPVVAGARDEQFF

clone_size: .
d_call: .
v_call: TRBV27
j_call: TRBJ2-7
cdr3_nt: TGTGCCAGCAGTTTATTCTTTTCTGGGCGCAACTACGAGCAGTACTTC
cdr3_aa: CASSLFFSGRNYEQYF

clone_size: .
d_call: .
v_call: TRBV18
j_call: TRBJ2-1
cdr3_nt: TGTGCCAGCTCACCACAAACGATTTATGAGCAGTTCTTC
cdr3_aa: CASSPQTIYEQFF

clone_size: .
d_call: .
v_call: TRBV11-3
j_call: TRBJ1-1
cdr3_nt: TGTGCCAGCAGCCGGGGGACGAACACTGAAGCTTTCTTT
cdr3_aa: CASSRGTNTEAFF

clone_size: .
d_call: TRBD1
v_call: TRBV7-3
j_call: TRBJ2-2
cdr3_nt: TGTGCCAGCAGCCCGGACAGGGTGGCCGGGGAGCTGTTTTTT
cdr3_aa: CASSPDRVAGELFF